Listed below are T cell receptor beta chains from one sample, sequenced in a study of control samples from healthy donors and cancer patients. The method was immunoSEQ multiplex PCR; TCRdb's version includes in-frame clones alone and lacks a portion of them. The sample consists of 50,000 to 55,000 clones, over 85% of them appearing once. Material: blood. The receptors come from a young man in good health. Each CDR3 is given with its conserved first and last residue. D genes are given only for firm matches. Only some rows state a clone size, as once, few, many or a class for expanded clones.

>.|TRBV21-1|.|TRBJ2-7
TGTGCCAGCAGCAAGATTGGACTAGCTTCTTCGAGTGGGTCCTACGAGCAGTACTTC
CASSKIGLASSSGSYEQYF
>.|TRBV21-1|.|TRBJ2-4
TGTGCCAGCAATAGCGGGAGACTACTAGCCAAAAACATTCAGTACTTC
CASNSGRLLAKNIQYF
>.|TRBV11-2|few|TRBJ1-1
TGTGCCAGCAGCTTATCTGGGGGCAACACTGAAGCTTTCTTT
CASSLSGGNTEAFF
>.|TRBV9|.|TRBJ1-2
TGTGCCAGCAGCGTAGCGGGATATGGCTACACCTTC
CASSVAGYGYTF
>TRBD2|TRBV4-2|.|TRBJ2-5
TGTGCCAGCAGCCAGGGACTAGCGGGAGGGCAAGAGACCCAGTACTTC
CASSQGLAGGQETQYF
>.|TRBV9|.|TRBJ1-3
TGTGCCAGCAGCGTAGAGGCCAGTGGGATTTCTGGAAACACCATATATTTT
CASSVEASGISGNTIYF
>.|TRBV19|.|TRBJ1-4
TGTGTCAGTAGTATAGATGGTGCCGCGGGGCGAGAAAAACTGTTTTTT
CVSSIDGAAGREKLFF
>.|TRBV27|.|TRBJ2-3
TGTGCCAGCAGTTTAAAGGGGATATCAAACCCTAGCACAGATACGCAGTATTTT
CASSLKGISNPSTDTQYF
>TRBD2|TRBV6-1|.|TRBJ2-1
TGTGCCAGCAGTGAATACGGCGGGAGCTCCTACAATGAGCAGTTCTTC
CASSEYGGSSYNEQFF
>.|TRBV7-9|.|TRBJ1-6
TGTGCCAGCAGCTTTGTGGGCTATAATTCACCCCTCCACTTT
CASSFVGYNSPLHF
>.|TRBV7-2|once|TRBJ2-7
TGTGCCAGCAGCTTAGTTTCTAACCCCTCCTACTACGAGCAGTACTTC
CASSLVSNPSYYEQYF
>.|TRBV28|.|TRBJ2-6
TGTGCCAGCAGTTTTGGCGGGGAAGGGTCAGGGGCCAACGTCCTGACTTTC
CASSFGGEGSGANVLTF
>TRBD2|TRBV7-3|.|TRBJ2-5
TGTGCCAGCAGTACTAGCGGGAGAGAGACCCAGTACTTC
CASSTSGRETQYF
>TRBD2|TRBV4-3|.|TRBJ2-2
TGCGCCAGCAGCCAAGCCCTGGGACTAGCGGGCTACACCGGGGAGCTGTTTTTT
CASSQALGLAGYTGELFF
>TRBD1|TRBV9|.|TRBJ1-1
TGTGCCAGCAAGACCCTAGGACAGGGGGGTCCCCCAGAAGCTTTCTTT
CASKTLGQGGPPEAFF
>.|TRBV6-6|.|TRBJ1-5
TGTGCCAGCAGTTACTTGAAACCTAGGAGCAATCAGCCCCAGCATTTT
CASSYLKPRSNQPQHF
>.|TRBV28|.|TRBJ1-5
TGTGCCAGCAGGGACGGCAATCAGCCCCAGCATTTT
CASRDGNQPQHF
>.|TRBV5-1|.|TRBJ1-2
TGCGCCAGCAGCTTGGGGACGGCTGAAGCTAACTATGGCTACACCTTC
CASSLGTAEANYGYTF
>.|TRBV19|.|TRBJ2-3
TGTGCCAGTAGTATGCAGGGGCGGGAGTTTGGAGATACGCAGTATTTT
CASSMQGREFGDTQYF
>.|TRBV7-2|once|TRBJ2-1
TGTGCCAGCAGCCAGACTCGAATTGGGGGCAATGAGCAGTTCTTC
CASSQTRIGGNEQFF
>TRBD1|TRBV19|once|TRBJ1-1
TGTGCCAGTAGCAACAGGGGGACTGAAGCTTTCTTT
CASSNRGTEAFF
>.|TRBV25-1|.|TRBJ1-1
TGTGCCAGCAGTTTGCTTGACACGTCTTCCCCTGAAGCTTTCTTT
CASSLLDTSSPEAFF
>.|TRBV6-2/TRBV6-3|.|TRBJ2-7
TGTGCCAGCAGTTACTTCCGGGACGGAGACGAGCAGTACTTC
CASSYFRDGDEQYF
>.|TRBV7-2|.|TRBJ2-5
TGTGCCAGCAGCTTAGCGGTTAGGCAGCAAGAGACCCAGTACTTC
CASSLAVRQQETQYF
>.|TRBV10-3|few|TRBJ2-1
TGTGCCATCAGTGAGTCGGAAGACTACAATGAGCAGTTCTTC
CAISESEDYNEQFF
>.|TRBV19|.|TRBJ2-3
TGTGCCAGTAGTATAGCCCTCGCGCCGGGGGATACGCAGTATTTT
CASSIALAPGDTQYF
>.|TRBV6-2/TRBV6-3|.|TRBJ2-5
TGTGCCAGCACCCCAGGGGACGAGACCCAGTACTTC
CASTPGDETQYF
>.|TRBV7-3|.|TRBJ1-1
TGTGCCAGCAGCCCCAGGGCGAACACTGAAGCTTTCTTT
CASSPRANTEAFF
>.|TRBV28|.|TRBJ2-7
TGTGCCAGCAGTTTTGGAGGAGTAGGGACCTACGAGCAGTACTTC
CASSFGGVGTYEQYF
>.|TRBV4-2|.|TRBJ2-3
TGTGCCAGCAGCCCAGCGGGCTACGGGCAGTATTTT
CASSPAGYGQYF
>.|TRBV20-1|.|TRBJ1-5
TGCAGTGCGGAGAGAAATCAGCCCCAGCATTTT
CSAERNQPQHF
>.|TRBV19|.|TRBJ1-2
TGTGCCAGTACCCCGACAGGTTCGCTGTTTAACTATGGCTACACCTTC
CASTPTGSLFNYGYTF
>TRBD2|TRBV11-1|.|TRBJ2-7
TGTGCCAGCAGCTTAACACTAGCGGACTACGAGCAGTACTTC
CASSLTLADYEQYF
>TRBD2|TRBV18|.|TRBJ2-1
TGTGCCAGCTCACCTGAAACTTTAGCGGGCCGCTACAATGAGCAGTTCTTC
CASSPETLAGRYNEQFF
>.|TRBV9|medium-sized|TRBJ1-1
TGTGCCAGCAGCCTGGGACGCACCACTGAAGCTTTCTTT
CASSLGRTTEAFF
>.|TRBV5-1|.|TRBJ1-6
TGCGCCAGCAGCTTGGTCCCGACAAGGTCACCCCTCCACTTT
CASSLVPTRSPLHF
>.|TRBV5-1|.|TRBJ2-7
TGCGCCAGCAGCTTGGTCCCAGGGCCCGCCGAGCAGTACTTC
CASSLVPGPAEQYF
>.|TRBV5-1|few|TRBJ2-3
TGCGCCAGCCTAAGGGGCGGCAGCACAGATACGCAGTATTTT
CASLRGGSTDTQYF
>.|TRBV11-2|.|TRBJ2-1
TGTGCCAGCAGCTTACTGGCGGCGGAGCAGTTCTTC
CASSLLAAEQFF
>.|TRBV13|.|TRBJ2-7
TGTGCCAGCAGCAACCGAGTCCGGGAGAGGACCTACGAGCAGTACTTC
CASSNRVRERTYEQYF
>.|TRBV2|.|TRBJ1-4
TGTGCCAGCAGTTTGTACAGAGCAACGAATGAAAAACTGTTTTTT
CASSLYRATNEKLFF
>.|TRBV27|.|TRBJ1-2
TGTGCCAGCAGTTTAGGTCAACCTGACAACTATGGCTACACCTTC
CASSLGQPDNYGYTF
>.|TRBV7-9|few|TRBJ2-1
TGTGCCAGCAGCTTAGAGACCGGGACTGGGAAGTTCTTC
CASSLETGTGKFF
>.|TRBV10-2|.|TRBJ2-2
TGCGCCAGCAGTGAGCGGCTAGCAACGCGTCCCACCGGGGAGCTGTTTTTT
CASSERLATRPTGELFF
>TRBD1|TRBV15|once|TRBJ1-6
TGTGCCACCAGCAGAGATAAAACAACAGGGGGCGCAGGGTATAATTCACCCCTCCACTTT
CATSRDKTTGGAGYNSPLHF
>.|TRBV5-1|.|TRBJ2-3
TGCGCCAGCAGCCAACCGGGCACAGATACGCAGTATTTT
CASSQPGTDTQYF
>.|TRBV7-2|.|TRBJ2-7
TGTGCCAGCAGCTTAGCGGTCGGGGACGAGCAGTACTTC
CASSLAVGDEQYF